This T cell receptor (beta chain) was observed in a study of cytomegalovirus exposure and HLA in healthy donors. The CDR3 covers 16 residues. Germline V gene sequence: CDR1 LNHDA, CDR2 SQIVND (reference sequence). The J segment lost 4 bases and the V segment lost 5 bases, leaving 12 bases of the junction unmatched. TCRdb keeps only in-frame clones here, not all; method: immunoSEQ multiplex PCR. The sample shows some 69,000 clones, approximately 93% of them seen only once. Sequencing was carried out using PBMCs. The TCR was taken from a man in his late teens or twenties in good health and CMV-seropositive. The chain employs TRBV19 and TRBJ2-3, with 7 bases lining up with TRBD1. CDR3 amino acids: CASSVTRDSRPDTQYF. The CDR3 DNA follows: TGTGCCAGTAGTGTCACGAGGGACAGTAGACCAGATACGCAGTATTTT.